This is a list of T cell receptor beta chains from one sample in a study of cytomegalovirus exposure and HLA in healthy donors. Clones were read by immunoSEQ multiplex PCR, and TCRdb kept only the in-frame ones, dropping some. The sample lists about 130,000 clones, 74% occurring once. Sequencing was carried out using PBMCs. These receptors all come from a middle-aged man in good health and CMV-seropositive. The CDR3 runs from the conserved cysteine through the conserved F or W. The D gene is left open where the match is weak. The size of a clone is reported for some rows only, either as once, few or many, or as a class for expanded clones.

v_gene,d_gene,j_gene,abundance,CDR3aa,CDR3nt
TRBV5-1,NA,TRBJ2-7,NA,CASSLVREEQYF,TGCGCCAGCAGCTTGGTTCGGGAGGAGCAGTACTTC
TRBV15,NA,TRBJ1-1,NA,CATTKGDRSLTEAFF,TGTGCCACCACCAAGGGGGACCGATCCTTAACTGAAGCTTTCTTT
TRBV5-1,NA,TRBJ2-5,NA,CASSYTQGQTQYF,TGCGCCAGCAGCTACACACAGGGTCAGACCCAGTACTTC
TRBV10-2,NA,TRBJ2-3,NA,CATTLGGTDTQYF,TGCGCCACCACCTTGGGGGGTACAGATACGCAGTATTTT
TRBV28,NA,TRBJ2-3,NA,CASSLEDWSTDTQYF,TGTGCCAGCAGTTTAGAGGACTGGAGCACAGATACGCAGTATTTT
TRBV27,TRBD1,TRBJ1-2,NA,CASSLKQGAGYGYTF,TGTGCCAGCAGTCTAAAACAGGGGGCGGGCTATGGCTACACCTTC
TRBV4-2,TRBD1,TRBJ1-2,NA,CASSQDGTGDAVSNYGYTF,TGTGCCAGCAGCCAAGACGGGACAGGGGACGCCGTTTCTAACTATGGCTACACCTTC
TRBV18,NA,TRBJ1-6,NA,CASSPEAGNSPLHF,TGTGCCAGCTCACCGGAAGCCGGGAATTCACCCCTCCACTTT
TRBV5-6,TRBD1,TRBJ2-1,NA,CASSLDRGPYNEQFF,TGTGCCAGCAGCTTAGACAGGGGGCCTTACAATGAGCAGTTCTTC
TRBV7-6,NA,TRBJ2-7,NA,CASSLVAGAKGYEQYF,TGTGCCAGCAGCTTAGTCGCAGGGGCCAAGGGATACGAGCAGTACTTC
TRBV18,NA,TRBJ2-6,NA,CASSPRDRGSGANVLTF,TGTGCCAGCTCACCACGTGACAGAGGCTCTGGGGCCAACGTCCTGACTTTC
TRBV19,NA,TRBJ1-4,NA,CASSTAATLFF,TGTGCCAGTAGTACCGCCGCTACTCTGTTTTTT
TRBV7-9,NA,TRBJ2-3,NA,CASSSPNYRVWTQYF,TGTGCCAGCAGCTCACCGAACTACAGGGTGTGGACGCAGTATTTT
TRBV25-1,NA,TRBJ2-1,few,CASSITGFNLEQFF,TGTGCCAGCAGTATTACAGGGTTTAATCTCGAGCAGTTCTTC
TRBV29-1,TRBD1,TRBJ2-1,NA,CSVEFTGDDEQFF,TGCAGCGTTGAATTTACAGGGGACGATGAGCAGTTCTTC
TRBV7-8,NA,TRBJ2-3,once,CASSEKDTQYF,TGTGCCAGCAGCGAGAAAGATACGCAGTATTTT
TRBV27,NA,TRBJ1-1,few,CASSYAPPNTEAFF,TGTGCCAGCAGTTATGCGCCTCCGAACACTGAAGCTTTCTTT
TRBV30,NA,TRBJ2-1,NA,CAWSRGGPVNEQFF,TGTGCCTGGAGTAGGGGGGGGCCTGTGAATGAGCAGTTCTTC
TRBV5-1,TRBD2,TRBJ2-5,NA,CASSTHGTRGQETQYF,TGCGCCAGCAGCACCCATGGGACTAGAGGGCAAGAGACCCAGTACTTC
TRBV30,TRBD1,TRBJ2-7,NA,CAWSAWGQTLLDEQYF,TGTGCCTGGAGTGCTTGGGGACAGACCCTTCTGGACGAGCAGTACTTC
TRBV19,NA,TRBJ2-1,NA,CASSPSSYNEQFF,TGTGCCAGTAGTCCGAGCTCCTACAATGAGCAGTTCTTC
TRBV14,NA,TRBJ1-1,once,CASSQGHPNTEAFF,TGTGCCAGCAGCCAAGGACACCCGAACACTGAAGCTTTCTTT
TRBV9,NA,TRBJ1-1,many,CASSVQGSTEAFF,TGTGCCAGCAGCGTACAGGGGAGCACTGAAGCTTTCTTT
TRBV5-1,TRBD2,TRBJ2-2,NA,CASAWASGGDGELFF,TGCGCCAGCGCGTGGGCTAGCGGGGGCGACGGGGAGCTGTTTTTT
TRBV28,TRBD1,TRBJ2-1,NA,CASSLFRQGAAEQFF,TGTGCCAGCAGTTTATTCCGACAGGGGGCGGCTGAGCAGTTCTTC
TRBV10-2,NA,TRBJ2-7,NA,CASSESKRGLEQYF,TGCGCCAGCAGTGAGTCGAAAAGAGGGCTTGAGCAGTACTTC
TRBV7-2,TRBD1,TRBJ2-7,NA,CASTRTGGRTYEQYF,TGTGCCAGCACCCGGACAGGGGGGAGGACCTACGAGCAGTACTTC
TRBV11-3,TRBD2,TRBJ2-2,NA,CASSSWTSGSFGELFF,TGTGCCAGCAGCTCGTGGACTAGCGGGAGTTTCGGGGAGCTGTTTTTT